This T cell receptor (beta chain) was identified during a study of cytomegalovirus exposure and HLA in healthy donors. General study points: Generally TCR sequences proved uncommon, though certain public TCRs appeared in numerous donors.

The V and J ends lost 2 bases and 6 bases, in that order; junction bases with no gene match: 2. CDR1 and CDR2 from the germline V gene are MNHEY and SMNVEV (reference sequence). This CDR3 has 14 residues. On this clone itself: Antigen specificity is unknown.

Here immunoSEQ multiplex PCR was the method, and the copy in TCRdb shows in-frame clones only, minus some. The sample consists of about 200,000 clones, approximately 82% of them appearing once. This sequence was found in a woman aged 18-30 years in good health and CMV-seronegative. Material for sequencing was PBMCs. This sequence joins TRBV27 and TRBJ1-4, with 8 bases matching TRBD1. CDR3 sequence: CASSLGQGHEKLFF. The CDR3 DNA is TGTGCCAGCAGTTTAGGACAGGGCCATGAAAAACTGTTTTTT.